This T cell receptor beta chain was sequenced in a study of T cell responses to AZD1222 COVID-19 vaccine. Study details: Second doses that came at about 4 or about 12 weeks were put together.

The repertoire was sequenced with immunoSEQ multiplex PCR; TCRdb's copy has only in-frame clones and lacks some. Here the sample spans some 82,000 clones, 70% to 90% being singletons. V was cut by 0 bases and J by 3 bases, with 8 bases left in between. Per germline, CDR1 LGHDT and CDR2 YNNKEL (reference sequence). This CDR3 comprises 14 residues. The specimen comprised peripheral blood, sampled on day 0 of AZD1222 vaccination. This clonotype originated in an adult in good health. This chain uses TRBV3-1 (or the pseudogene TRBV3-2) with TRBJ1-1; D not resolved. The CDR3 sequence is CASSQEADYTEAFF. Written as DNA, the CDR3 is TGTGCCAGCAGCCAAGAAGCAGATTACACTGAAGCTTTCTTT.